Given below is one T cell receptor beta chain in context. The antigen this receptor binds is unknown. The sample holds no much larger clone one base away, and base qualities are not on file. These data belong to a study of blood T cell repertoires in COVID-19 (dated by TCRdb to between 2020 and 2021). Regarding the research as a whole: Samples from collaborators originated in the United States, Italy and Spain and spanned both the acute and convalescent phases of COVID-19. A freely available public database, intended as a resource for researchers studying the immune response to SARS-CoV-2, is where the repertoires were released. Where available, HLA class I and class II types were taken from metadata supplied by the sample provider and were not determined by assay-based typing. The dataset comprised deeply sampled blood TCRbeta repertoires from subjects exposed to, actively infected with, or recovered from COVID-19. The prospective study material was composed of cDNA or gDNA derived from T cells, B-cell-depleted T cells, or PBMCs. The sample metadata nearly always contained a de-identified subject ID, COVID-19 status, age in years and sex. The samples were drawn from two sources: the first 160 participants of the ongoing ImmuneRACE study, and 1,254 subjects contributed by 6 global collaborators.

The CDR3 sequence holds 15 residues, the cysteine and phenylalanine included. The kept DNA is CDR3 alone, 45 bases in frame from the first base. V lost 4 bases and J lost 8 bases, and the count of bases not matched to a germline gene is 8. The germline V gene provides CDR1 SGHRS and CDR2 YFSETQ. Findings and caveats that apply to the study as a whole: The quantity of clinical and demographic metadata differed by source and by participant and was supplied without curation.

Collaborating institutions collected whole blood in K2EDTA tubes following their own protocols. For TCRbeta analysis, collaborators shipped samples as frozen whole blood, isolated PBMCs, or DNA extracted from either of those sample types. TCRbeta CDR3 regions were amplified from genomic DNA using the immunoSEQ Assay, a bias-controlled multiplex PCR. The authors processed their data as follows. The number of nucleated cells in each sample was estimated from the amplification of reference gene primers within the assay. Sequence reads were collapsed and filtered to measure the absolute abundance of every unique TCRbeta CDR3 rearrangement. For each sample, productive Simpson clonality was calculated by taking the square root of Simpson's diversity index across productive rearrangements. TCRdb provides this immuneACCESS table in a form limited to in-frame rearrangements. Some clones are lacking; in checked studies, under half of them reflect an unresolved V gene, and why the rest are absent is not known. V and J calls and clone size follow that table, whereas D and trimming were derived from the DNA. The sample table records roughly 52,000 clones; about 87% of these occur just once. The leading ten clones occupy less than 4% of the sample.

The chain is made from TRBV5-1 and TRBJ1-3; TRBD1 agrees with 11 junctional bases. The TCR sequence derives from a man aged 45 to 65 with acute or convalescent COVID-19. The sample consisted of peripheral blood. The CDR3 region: CASSPGQGASDTIYF. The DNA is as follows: TGCGCCAGCAGCCCCGGACAGGGGGCTTCGGACACCATATATTTT.